What follows are 17 T cell receptor beta chains derived from one specimen sequenced in a study of OX40 agonist ivuxolimab in advanced cancers. Produced via immunoSEQ multiplex PCR; TCRdb's table is partial and in-frame only. Of 60,000 to 100,000 clones listed, around 94% were seen once; the top ten hold roughly 22%. The specimen comprised CD4+ or CD8+ T cells sorted from blood, sampled in a trial of the OX40 agonist ivuxolimab. The receptors originated from an adult with an advanced solid tumor such as melanoma, head and neck, liver or kidney cancer.

The chain joins TRBV4-3 to TRBJ2-7; tentative D call: TRBD1 (7 bases). The germline gives CDR1 LGHNA, CDR2 YSLEER. V lost 4 bases to trimming and J lost 4 bases, with 20 bases between them. The CDR3 contains 16 residues. CDR3 sequence reads: CASSPGMAGGNYEQYF. Written as DNA, the CDR3 is TGCGCCAGCAGCCCTGGTATGGCAGGGGGGAATTACGAGCAGTACTTC.

The table lists this clone with a count of one. The chain links TRBV10-3 to TRBJ2-1; D is possibly TRBD1 (6 bases). Trimming took 4 bases from V and 6 from J, leaving 10 bases between them. CDR1 ENHRY and CDR2 SYGVKD come from the germline V gene. This CDR3 has 13 residues. DNA of the CDR3: TGTGCCATCAGTGTGACAGGAACCAATGAGCAGTTCTTC. Amino acid sequence: CAISVTGTNEQFF.

This chain joins TRBV7-9 and TRBJ2-2; unclear D gene. V shed 5 bases and J shed 3 bases, with 10 bases lying between them. The germline V gene encodes CDR1 SEHNR and CDR2 FQNEAQ (reference sequence). CDR3 length: 14 residues. The CDR3 sequence is CASSPPGDTGELFF. DNA of the CDR3: TGTGCCAGCAGCCCGCCCGGCGACACCGGGGAGCTGTTTTTT.

J is TRBJ1-1 and V is TRBV7-6; tentative D call: TRBD1 (5 bases). Deletions cut 5 bases from V and 4 bases from J, with 17 bases between. Looked up from germline, CDR1 is SGHVS and CDR2 is FNYEAQ. The CDR3 spans 15 residues. DNA of the CDR3: TGTGCCAGCAGCCGGGTCGGGGGGAGGAGCACTGAAGCTTTCTTT. This translates into CASSRVGGRSTEAFF. The full variable domain, its missing parts supplied by reference TRBV7-6 and TRBJ1-1, is GAGVSQSPRYKVTKRGQDVALRCDPISGHVSLYWYRQALGQGPEFLTYFNYEAQQDKSGLPNDRFSAERPEGSISTLTIQRTEQRDSAMYRCASSRVGGRSTEAFFGQGTRLTVV.

This clone appeared a single time. V gene TRBV27 combines with J gene TRBJ2-7; D assignment may be TRBD1 or TRBD2 (5 bases each). V lost 8 bases, J lost 0 bases, and 14 bases lay in between. CDR3 length: 14 amino acids. Germline V gene sequence: CDR1 MNHEY, CDR2 SMNVEV (reference sequence). The CDR3 protein is CASGPGAHSYEQYF. CDR3 nucleotides: TGTGCCAGCGGCCCCGGGGCTCACTCCTACGAGCAGTACTTC.

This chain links TRBV7-6 with TRBJ2-7, with no clear D. The germline V and J ends were trimmed by 3 bases and 0 bases, with 9 bases remaining between them. The CDR3 has 14 amino acids. The germline V gene has CDR1 SGHVS and CDR2 FNYEAQ. CDR3 nucleotide sequence: TGTGCCAGCAGCTTCGCCGACGGCTCCTACGAGCAGTACTTC. It is translated as CASSFADGSYEQYF.

The V and J genes are TRBV6-6 and TRBJ2-7, with D tentatively TRBD2 (6 bases). This CDR3 contains 14 residues. Per germline, CDR1 MNHNY and CDR2 SVGAGI (reference sequence). Trimming removed 11 bases at V and 5 bases at J, with 22 bases between. The CDR3 sequence: CAVTPPGVVHEQYF. CDR3 nucleotides: TGTGCCGTGACCCCACCGGGAGTCGTCCACGAGCAGTACTTC.

The genes are TRBV14 and TRBJ1-2; 7 bases match TRBD1. CDR1 is SGHDN and CDR2 is FVKESK in the germline V gene. The V gene end was trimmed by 4 bases and the J gene end by 7 bases; junction bases not matched to a gene: 12. The CDR3 totals 15 residues. The CDR3 nucleotides are TGTGCCAGCAGCCGAGATCGCCGGGACAGTGTTGGCTACACCTTC. Translated, it gives CASSRDRRDSVGYTF.

The chain employs TRBV2 and TRBJ2-7; possible D gene TRBD2, 5 bases. Germline V lookup: CDR1 SNHLY, CDR2 FYNNEI. This CDR3 has 16 amino acids. Trimming shortened V by 7 bases and J by 6 bases, and 25 bases separated the two germline ends. CDR3 DNA: TGTGCCAGCATGGCCTTGGAGGCTCCCGACCGTGGCGAGCAGTACTTC. This gives the protein CASMALEAPDRGEQYF.

V gene TRBV4-1 combines with J gene TRBJ2-1; the match to TRBD2 covers 13 bases. CDR3 length equals 15 residues. Losses at the gene ends were 4 bases for V and 5 bases for J; bases not matched to a gene: 2. Germline CDR1 is MGHRA and CDR2 is YSYEKL. The CDR3 protein is CASSPLAGGDNEQFF. In DNA, the CDR3 is TGCGCCAGCAGCCCACTAGCGGGGGGGGACAATGAGCAGTTCTTC.

This clone came up a few times. The V gene is TRBV9, the J gene TRBJ1-4; no definite D call. This CDR3 is built from 14 residues. The V gene's germline CDR1 is SGDLS and CDR2 YYNGEE. The ends were cut back, 2 bases at V and 6 bases at J, with 11 bases in the middle. The DNA for the CDR3 is TGTGCCAGCAGCGTTGTGGGGATGGATGAAAAACTGTTTTTT. It specifies CASSVVGMDEKLFF.

The rearrangement joins TRBV9 to TRBJ2-1, with D hard to call. Germline V gene sequence: CDR1 SGDLS, CDR2 YYNGEE. The CDR3 extends over 15 amino acids. The germline V and J ends were trimmed by 0 bases and 0 bases, with 7 bases remaining between them. The CDR3 is CASSVGGISYNEQFF. Written as DNA, the CDR3 is TGTGCCAGCAGCGTAGGGGGTATCTCCTACAATGAGCAGTTCTTC.

This rearrangement joins TRBV5-6 to TRBJ2-7, with TRBD2 as a possible D gene (6 bases). The germline V gene encodes CDR1 SGHDT and CDR2 YYEEEE. The CDR3 is 15 amino acids. Trimming removed 6 bases at V and 2 bases at J, with 18 bases between. The CDR3 loop is CASNPVRGATYEQYF. In nucleotides, the CDR3 is TGTGCCAGCAACCCTGTGCGGGGAGCGACCTACGAGCAGTACTTC.

Comments on this clone: The DNA is omitted, as the CDR3 cannot be located on it reliably, and the CDR3 follows TCRdb's listing. The CDR3 loop reads CASSTSGGSYEQYF. The chain uses TRBV2 and TRBJ2-7; no DNA check was done on the table's D call, TRBD2. The CDR3 is 14 amino acids in total, end residues counted. Germline CDR1 is SNHLY and CDR2 is FYNNEI.

A word on this clone: At the DNA level, this CDR3 is encoded by other sequences in the same sample as well. This chain uses TRBV13 with TRBJ1-2; 7 nucleotides agree with TRBD1. The V gene end was trimmed by 0 bases and the J gene end by 2 bases; junction bases not matched to a gene: 0. There are 14 residues in the CDR3. The germline V gene encodes CDR1 PRHDT and CDR2 FYEKMQ (reference sequence). As DNA, the CDR3 is TGTGCCAGCAGCTTAGGGACAGGGAACTATGGCTACACCTTC. Protein: CASSLGTGNYGYTF.

In its sample, this clone was seen once. The CDR3 sequence: CASSQASGGGDTQYF. The DNA for the CDR3 is TGCGCCAGCAGCCAGGCTAGCGGGGGCGGGGATACGCAGTATTTT. The V call is TRBV4-3, the J call TRBJ2-3; the match to TRBD2 covers 10 bases. The CDR3 is 15 amino acids. V trimming: 3 bases; J trimming: 6 bases; junction bases outside the gene matches: 6. Germline CDR1 LGHNA, CDR2 YSLEER.

This chain uses TRBV6-4 with TRBJ2-7; 7 bases are a match to TRBD1. The V gene's germline CDR1 is MRHNA and CDR2 SNTAGT. The CDR3 runs 15 residues. Unmatched junction bases numbered 10, after V lost 8 bases and J lost 0 bases. For the CDR3, the DNA is TGTGCCAGCGAGTGTGAGGGACAGAACTCCTACGAGCAGTACTTC. Its translation is CASECEGQNSYEQYF.